This TCR beta chain was found in a study of blood T cell repertoires in COVID-19. Study-level information: Specimens from acute and convalescent COVID-19 originated in the United States, Italy and Spain. PBMCs, B-cell-depleted T cells, or T cells were the source of the cDNA or gDNA that made up the material.

In the authors' methods: Scientists estimated how many nucleated cells there were by amplifying reference gene primers. Here immunoSEQ multiplex PCR was the method, and the copy in TCRdb shows in-frame clones only, minus some. The DNA gave D and trimming, while V, J and clone size come from that table. The data contain about 180,000 clones, 82% of them singletons. The V and J ends lost 7 bases and 11 bases, in that order; junction bases with no gene match: 8. The CDR3 loop spans 12 amino acids. Sequences were obtained from peripheral blood. The chain carries TRBV12-3 or TRBV12-4 and TRBJ1-5; 7 nucleotides match TRBD1. The TCR was taken from a woman aged 65 to 85 with acute or convalescent COVID-19. CDR3 loop: CASKTRDRAQHF. The CDR3 DNA is TGTGCCAGCAAGACACGGGACAGAGCCCAGCATTTT.